This T cell receptor (beta chain) emerged from a study of cytomegalovirus exposure and HLA in healthy donors. With regard to this clone: Its antigen is unidentified.

Whole-study findings and limits: There were reportedly fewer N-insertions in an Asian-associated ancestry cluster than the approximately 640-donor mean, in a later analysis. Owing to their indistinguishability, certain V segments, notably TRBV6-2 and TRBV6-3, were excluded. Cytomegalovirus status was reportedly diagnosed by the classifier with high sensitivity and specificity.

The germline V gene encodes CDR1 SGHRS and CDR2 YFSETQ. Trimming cost V 4 bases and J 13 bases, with 20 bases left between them. The length of the CDR3 is 13 residues. A multiplex PCR was run with 60 Vbeta primers and 13 Jbeta primers. Clones were read by immunoSEQ multiplex PCR, and TCRdb kept only the in-frame ones, dropping some. The sample has some 150,000 clones; 80% are singletons. This chain joins TRBV5-1 and TRBJ2-5; TRBD1 is a possible D gene (6 bases). Sample: PBMCs. The sequence came from a middle-aged man in good health and CMV-seronegative. The CDR3 coding sequence is TGCGCCAGCAGCAACGACAGGCCATCGCCCCTGTACTTC. Translating gives CASSNDRPSPLYF.